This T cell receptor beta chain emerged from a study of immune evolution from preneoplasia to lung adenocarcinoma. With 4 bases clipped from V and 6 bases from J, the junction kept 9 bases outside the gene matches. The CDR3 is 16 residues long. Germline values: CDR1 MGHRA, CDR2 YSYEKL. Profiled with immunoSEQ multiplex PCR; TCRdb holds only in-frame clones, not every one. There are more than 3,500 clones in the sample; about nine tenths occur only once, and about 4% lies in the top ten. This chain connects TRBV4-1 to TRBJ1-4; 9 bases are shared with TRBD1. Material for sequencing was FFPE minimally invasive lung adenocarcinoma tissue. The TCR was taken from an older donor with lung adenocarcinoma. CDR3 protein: CASSPGTGKVDEKLFF. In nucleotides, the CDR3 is TGCGCCAGCAGCCCCGGGACAGGGAAGGTCGATGAAAAACTGTTTTTT.